This TCR beta chain was profiled in a study of cytomegalovirus exposure and HLA in healthy donors. Repertoires were generated with immunoSEQ multiplex PCR, while TCRdb's copy carries only in-frame clones and drops some. The sample has tens of thousands of clones, nearly 98% seen once. Germline loops: CDR1 GTSNPN, CDR2 SVGIG (reference sequence). CDR3 length equals 15 residues. Between the trimmed V and J ends, which lost 0 bases and 0 bases, there was a span of 11 bases. This sequence joins TRBV30 and TRBJ1-2, with no clear D. Sequencing was carried out using PBMCs. The TCR originated in a woman aged 18-29 years in good health and CMV-seropositive. CDR3 DNA: TGTGCCTGGAGTGTAGCGGGGAGAGCTAACTATGGCTACACCTTC. Protein product: CAWSVAGRANYGYTF.